The 27 T cell receptor beta chains given below trace back to one sample, sequenced in a study of response to subunit inactivated influenza vaccine. TCRdb re-called the RT-PCR reads with MiXCR, one entry per CDR3 protein. The sample yields 600,000 to 850,000 distinct CDR3 sequences, around 13% seen once. The sample in question was PBMCs from blood, obtained 14 to 15 days before vaccination. The receptors shown here come from a man aged 45 to 65 who received an inactivated influenza vaccine.

In its sample, this clonotype was seen a few times. This chain uses TRBV29-1 with TRBJ2-1; D is ambiguous. From germline, CDR1 is SQVTM and CDR2 ANQGSEA. V dropped 3 bases and J dropped 10 bases, with 4 bases sitting between them. This CDR3 has 9 amino acids. DNA of the CDR3: TGCAGCGTTGAGAAGGAGCAGTTCTTC. Its translation: CSVEKEQFF.

This clonotype was detected only a few times. The J gene is TRBJ2-7, the V gene TRBV20-1; D may be TRBD2 (6 bases). Germline V gene lookup returns CDR1 DFQATT and CDR2 SNEGSKA (reference sequence). The CDR3 is made up of 13 amino acids. The V and J ends lost 6 bases and 5 bases respectively, with 17 bases between them. The CDR3 DNA sequence: TGCAGTGCCGCGGGATCCCTCAGCAACGAGCAGTACTTC. Translation gives CSAAGSLSNEQYF.

This clonotype was observed a few times. The chain carries TRBV29-1 and TRBJ2-2; possible D gene TRBD1, 6 bases. Deletions cut 3 bases from V and 4 bases from J, with 6 bases between. The CDR3 extends over 12 amino acids. The germline CDR1 and CDR2 sequences are SQVTM and ANQGSEA. In DNA form, the CDR3 reads TGCAGCGTTGACAGGGGCACCGGGGAGCTGTTTTTT. Translating gives CSVDRGTGELFF.

The J gene is TRBJ1-2, the V gene TRBV19, with TRBD1 identical over 9 bases. The ends lost 6 bases at V and 9 bases at J; junction bases unmatched: 5. From germline, CDR1 is LNHDA and CDR2 SQIVND (reference sequence). This CDR3 contains 12 residues. CDR3 coding DNA: TGTGCCAGTAGCCCTGGACAGGGGCGCTACACCTTC. Its protein is CASSPGQGRYTF. Using reference TRBV19 and TRBJ1-2 for the parts outside the CDR3, the full variable domain is DGGITQSPKYLFRKEGQNVTLSCEQNLNHDAMYWYRQDPGQGLRLIYYSQIVNDFQKGDIAEGYSVSREKKESFPLTVTSAQKNPTAFYLCASSPGQGRYTFGSGTRLTVV.

This clonotype has a handful of counts. The chain joins TRBV6-2 or TRBV6-3 to TRBJ2-1; D may be TRBD2 (5 bases). V was pared by 7 bases and J by 3 bases, with 19 bases between. The CDR3 consists of 16 residues. Germline loops: CDR1 MNHEY, CDR2 SVGEGT. CDR3 amino acids: CASTYERFMGYNEQFF. CDR3 nucleotides: TGTGCCAGCACCTACGAGCGGTTCATGGGCTACAATGAGCAGTTCTTC.

This clonotype appeared a few times. This chain connects TRBV11-2 to TRBJ2-7; D remains unclear. This CDR3 has 14 residues. V was pared by 2 bases and J by 6 bases, with 14 bases between. The V gene's germline CDR1 is SGHAT and CDR2 FQNNGV. For the CDR3, the DNA is TGTGCCAGCAGCTTAACACTTATGGTGGGCGAGCAGTACTTC. Protein product: CASSLTLMVGEQYF. Full variable domain (remainder filled in from reference TRBV11-2 and TRBJ2-7): EAGVAQSPRYKIIEKRQSVAFWCNPISGHATLYWYQQILGQGPKLLIQFQNNGVVDDSQLPKDRFSAERLKGVDSTLKIQPAKLEDSAVYLCASSLTLMVGEQYFGPGTRLTVT.

This clonotype showed up just a few times. The chain couples TRBV29-1 to TRBJ1-3; unclear D gene. The V and J ends lost 3 bases and 0 bases respectively, with 9 bases between them. There are 14 residues in the CDR3. Per the germline V gene, CDR1 is SQVTM and CDR2 is ANQGSEA. The DNA of the CDR3 is TGCAGCGTTGAGTTACGGAACTCTGGAAACACCATATATTTT. Translating gives CSVELRNSGNTIYF.

This clonotype occurred a few times. V is TRBV4-1 and J is TRBJ2-5; D is uncertain. With 3 bases removed from V and 5 bases from J, the gap between germline ends came to 10 bases. This CDR3 region has 13 residues. CDR1 is MGHRA, CDR2 YSYEKL, per germline. The CDR3 spells CASSHDVGETQYF. The DNA for the CDR3 is TGCGCCAGCAGCCACGACGTAGGGGAGACCCAGTACTTC.

J is TRBJ2-1 and V is TRBV6-5, with 10 nucleotides matching TRBD1. V trimming: 2 bases; J trimming: 0 bases; junction bases outside the gene matches: 7. The CDR3 runs 18 residues. Germline V gene data show CDR1 as MNHEY and CDR2 as SVGAGI. CDR3 nucleotides: TGTGCCAGCAGTTACACCTACGGGACAGGGGACTCCTACAATGAGCAGTTCTTC. It yields the protein CASSYTYGTGDSYNEQFF.

The V call is TRBV24-1, the J call TRBJ1-2; 7 bases are a match to TRBD1. The CDR3 is 12 residues long. V dropped 4 bases and J dropped 11; count of bases not matched to a gene: 6. Germline CDR1 and CDR2: KGHDR and SFDVKD. The DNA of the CDR3 is TGTGCCACCAGTGAGCTGGGACAGAGTTACACCTTC. It yields the protein CATSELGQSYTF.

In this sample, this clonotype turned up a few times. This rearrangement joins TRBV5-4 to TRBJ2-2, with 12 bases aligning to TRBD1. Germline lookup yields CDR1 SGHNT and CDR2 YYREEE (reference sequence). Unmatched junction bases numbered 3, after V lost 0 bases and J lost 6 bases. This CDR3 has 16 amino acids. The CDR3 is CASSLVGQGAPGELFF. The DNA of the CDR3 is TGTGCCAGCAGCTTGGTGGGACAGGGGGCCCCCGGGGAGCTGTTTTTT.

This clonotype was found a few times. The chain recombines TRBV20-1 with TRBJ1-5; possible D gene TRBD1, 5 bases. Per germline, CDR1 DFQATT and CDR2 SNEGSKA (reference sequence). This CDR3 has 13 amino acids. CDR3 bases: TGCGTTACTCAGGGAGCTGGGAATCAGCCCCAGCATTTT. As protein: CVTQGAGNQPQHF.

The chain is built from TRBV9 and TRBJ2-2, with unresolved D. The CDR3 extends over 13 amino acids. CDR1 is SGDLS, CDR2 YYNGEE, per germline. V dropped 7 bases and J dropped 5 bases, with 12 bases sitting between them. In nucleotides, the CDR3 is TGTGCCAGCTCCCCGCCCGCGACCGGGGAGCTGTTTTTT. Protein product: CASSPPATGELFF.

The chain is built from TRBV12-3 or TRBV12-4 and TRBJ2-7, with 7 positions matching TRBD1. This CDR3 region has 12 residues. Losses at the gene ends were 4 bases for V and 8 bases for J; bases not matched to a gene: 5. DNA for the CDR3: TGTGCCAGCAGTTCGACAGGGCTGAAGCAGTACTTC. This codes for CASSSTGLKQYF.

This clonotype was found many times. This CDR3 reads CSARVTGENEQYF. CDR3 bases: TGCAGTGCTAGAGTGACAGGGGAAAACGAGCAGTACTTC. The chain joins TRBV20-1 to TRBJ2-7, with 8 bases identical to TRBD1. This CDR3 is built from 13 residues. Per germline, CDR1 DFQATT and CDR2 SNEGSKA (reference sequence). Trimming at V came to 1 base and at J to 5 bases, leaving 4 bases not matched to a gene.

The rearrangement joins TRBV15 to TRBJ2-1, with 10 bases that match TRBD2. J lost 9 bases, V lost 11 bases, and 10 bases had no gene match. CDR3 size: 13 residues. Germline loops: CDR1 LNHNV, CDR2 YYDKDF (reference sequence). The CDR3 region has the DNA TGTGCCGCGGCTAGCGGGAGTCGAAGTGAGCAGTTCTTC. As protein: CAAASGSRSEQFF.

This clonotype turned up a few times. The rearrangement links TRBV6-1 to TRBJ2-1, with D tentatively TRBD1 (5 bases). CDR3 length: 15 amino acids. V shed 2 bases and J shed 3 bases, with 11 bases lying between them. Germline V CDR1 and CDR2: MNHNS, SASEGT. CDR3 sequence reads: CASSEMTVRYNEQFF. The CDR3 DNA follows: TGTGCCAGCAGTGAAATGACAGTGCGCTACAATGAGCAGTTCTTC.

This clonotype was counted only a few times. The CDR3 nucleotides read TGTGCCAGCAGACTGGTGGGCAGTTCTTCACCCCTCCACTTT. Translating gives CASRLVGSSSPLHF. The genes are TRBV28 and TRBJ1-6; D unresolved. Trimming stripped 6 bases from V and 9 bases from J, with 15 bases between. The CDR3 length is 14 residues. Germline CDR1 reads MDHEN; CDR2 reads SYDVKM.

The sample holds a few counts of this clonotype. The chain couples TRBV9 to TRBJ2-1; 10 bases line up with TRBD2. Looked up from germline, CDR1 is SGDLS and CDR2 is YYNGEE. CDR3 length: 15 amino acids. J was trimmed by 8 bases and V by 0 bases; bases with no gene match: 5. CDR3 residues: CASSVEASGSYEQFF. The CDR3 DNA reads as TGTGCCAGCAGCGTAGAGGCTAGCGGGAGCTATGAGCAGTTCTTC.

This clonotype was picked up a small number of times. The V call is TRBV9, the J call TRBJ2-7, with D possibly TRBD2 on 5 matching bases. Trimming removed 2 bases from V and 2 bases from J, with 20 bases in between. From germline, CDR1 is SGDLS and CDR2 YYNGEE. CDR3 length: 17 residues. CDR3 nucleotide sequence: TGTGCCAGCAGCGTCTCGCCCCTATTGACGGGAACCTACGAGCAGTACTTC. Translating gives CASSVSPLLTGTYEQYF.

This clonotype was detected ten times or more. The chain is built from TRBV27 and TRBJ2-7, with 8 bases lining up with TRBD1. The ends lost 2 bases at V and 3 bases at J; junction bases unmatched: 6. This CDR3 contains 15 residues. Germline V CDR1 and CDR2: MNHEY, SMNVEV (reference sequence). The CDR3 nucleotides read TGTGCCAGCAGTTTAGGAGGACAGGGTTACTACGAGCAGTACTTC. This translates into CASSLGGQGYYEQYF.

This clonotype has a handful of counts. V and J are TRBV6-1 and TRBJ2-1, with 10 positions matching TRBD2. Germline CDR1 is MNHNS and CDR2 is SASEGT. V lost 5 bases and J lost 2; bases outside the gene matches: 3. The CDR3 has 15 amino acids. The CDR3 DNA is TGTGCCAGCAGTACACTAGCGGGGCCCTACAATGAGCAGTTCTTC. It encodes CASSTLAGPYNEQFF.

The chain uses TRBV4-2 and TRBJ2-5; D gene ambiguous. This CDR3 spans 14 amino acids. Germline CDR1 reads LGHNA; CDR2 reads YNFKEQ. Deletions cut 0 bases from V and 1 base from J, with 6 bases between. This CDR3 reads CASSQDWSQETQYF. Here the CDR3 DNA reads TGTGCCAGCAGCCAAGATTGGAGCCAAGAGACCCAGTACTTC.

This clonotype appeared a few times. The chain couples TRBV5-1 to TRBJ2-7, with no clear D. With 0 bases removed from V and 5 bases from J, the gap between germline ends came to 6 bases. CDR1 and CDR2 from the germline V gene are SGHRS and YFSETQ. This CDR3 spans 12 amino acids. CDR3 sequence reads: CASSLVRNEQYF. As DNA, the CDR3 is TGCGCCAGCAGCTTGGTCCGTAACGAGCAGTACTTC.

This clonotype showed up just a few times. The V gene is TRBV5-1, the J gene TRBJ1-2; unclear D gene. Trimming stripped 0 bases from V and 5 bases from J, with 11 bases between. The CDR3 totals 14 residues. CDR1 is SGHRS and CDR2 is YFSETQ in the germline V gene. CDR3 residues: CASSLDITEYGYTF. CDR3 DNA: TGCGCCAGCAGCTTGGATATCACGGAATATGGCTACACCTTC.

To note about this clonotype: Sequence at one end of the junction differs from germline and may be a read error. This chain uses TRBV5-1 with TRBJ2-5, with a weak D call TRBD2 (5 bases). CDR1 SGHRS and CDR2 YFSETQ come from the germline V gene. The CDR3 covers 14 residues. CDR3 loop: CAGSLARGSETQYF. Written as DNA, the CDR3 is TGCGCCGGCAGCTTGGCCCGGGGATCAGAGACCCAGTACTTC.

The chain recombines TRBV20-1 with TRBJ2-7, with D uncertain. Deletions cut 1 base from V and 2 bases from J, with 6 bases between. Germline V gene lookup returns CDR1 DFQATT and CDR2 SNEGSKA (reference sequence). CDR3 length: 12 residues. The CDR3 loop is CSARGVAYEQYF. The CDR3 DNA reads as TGCAGTGCTAGAGGCGTCGCCTACGAGCAGTACTTC.